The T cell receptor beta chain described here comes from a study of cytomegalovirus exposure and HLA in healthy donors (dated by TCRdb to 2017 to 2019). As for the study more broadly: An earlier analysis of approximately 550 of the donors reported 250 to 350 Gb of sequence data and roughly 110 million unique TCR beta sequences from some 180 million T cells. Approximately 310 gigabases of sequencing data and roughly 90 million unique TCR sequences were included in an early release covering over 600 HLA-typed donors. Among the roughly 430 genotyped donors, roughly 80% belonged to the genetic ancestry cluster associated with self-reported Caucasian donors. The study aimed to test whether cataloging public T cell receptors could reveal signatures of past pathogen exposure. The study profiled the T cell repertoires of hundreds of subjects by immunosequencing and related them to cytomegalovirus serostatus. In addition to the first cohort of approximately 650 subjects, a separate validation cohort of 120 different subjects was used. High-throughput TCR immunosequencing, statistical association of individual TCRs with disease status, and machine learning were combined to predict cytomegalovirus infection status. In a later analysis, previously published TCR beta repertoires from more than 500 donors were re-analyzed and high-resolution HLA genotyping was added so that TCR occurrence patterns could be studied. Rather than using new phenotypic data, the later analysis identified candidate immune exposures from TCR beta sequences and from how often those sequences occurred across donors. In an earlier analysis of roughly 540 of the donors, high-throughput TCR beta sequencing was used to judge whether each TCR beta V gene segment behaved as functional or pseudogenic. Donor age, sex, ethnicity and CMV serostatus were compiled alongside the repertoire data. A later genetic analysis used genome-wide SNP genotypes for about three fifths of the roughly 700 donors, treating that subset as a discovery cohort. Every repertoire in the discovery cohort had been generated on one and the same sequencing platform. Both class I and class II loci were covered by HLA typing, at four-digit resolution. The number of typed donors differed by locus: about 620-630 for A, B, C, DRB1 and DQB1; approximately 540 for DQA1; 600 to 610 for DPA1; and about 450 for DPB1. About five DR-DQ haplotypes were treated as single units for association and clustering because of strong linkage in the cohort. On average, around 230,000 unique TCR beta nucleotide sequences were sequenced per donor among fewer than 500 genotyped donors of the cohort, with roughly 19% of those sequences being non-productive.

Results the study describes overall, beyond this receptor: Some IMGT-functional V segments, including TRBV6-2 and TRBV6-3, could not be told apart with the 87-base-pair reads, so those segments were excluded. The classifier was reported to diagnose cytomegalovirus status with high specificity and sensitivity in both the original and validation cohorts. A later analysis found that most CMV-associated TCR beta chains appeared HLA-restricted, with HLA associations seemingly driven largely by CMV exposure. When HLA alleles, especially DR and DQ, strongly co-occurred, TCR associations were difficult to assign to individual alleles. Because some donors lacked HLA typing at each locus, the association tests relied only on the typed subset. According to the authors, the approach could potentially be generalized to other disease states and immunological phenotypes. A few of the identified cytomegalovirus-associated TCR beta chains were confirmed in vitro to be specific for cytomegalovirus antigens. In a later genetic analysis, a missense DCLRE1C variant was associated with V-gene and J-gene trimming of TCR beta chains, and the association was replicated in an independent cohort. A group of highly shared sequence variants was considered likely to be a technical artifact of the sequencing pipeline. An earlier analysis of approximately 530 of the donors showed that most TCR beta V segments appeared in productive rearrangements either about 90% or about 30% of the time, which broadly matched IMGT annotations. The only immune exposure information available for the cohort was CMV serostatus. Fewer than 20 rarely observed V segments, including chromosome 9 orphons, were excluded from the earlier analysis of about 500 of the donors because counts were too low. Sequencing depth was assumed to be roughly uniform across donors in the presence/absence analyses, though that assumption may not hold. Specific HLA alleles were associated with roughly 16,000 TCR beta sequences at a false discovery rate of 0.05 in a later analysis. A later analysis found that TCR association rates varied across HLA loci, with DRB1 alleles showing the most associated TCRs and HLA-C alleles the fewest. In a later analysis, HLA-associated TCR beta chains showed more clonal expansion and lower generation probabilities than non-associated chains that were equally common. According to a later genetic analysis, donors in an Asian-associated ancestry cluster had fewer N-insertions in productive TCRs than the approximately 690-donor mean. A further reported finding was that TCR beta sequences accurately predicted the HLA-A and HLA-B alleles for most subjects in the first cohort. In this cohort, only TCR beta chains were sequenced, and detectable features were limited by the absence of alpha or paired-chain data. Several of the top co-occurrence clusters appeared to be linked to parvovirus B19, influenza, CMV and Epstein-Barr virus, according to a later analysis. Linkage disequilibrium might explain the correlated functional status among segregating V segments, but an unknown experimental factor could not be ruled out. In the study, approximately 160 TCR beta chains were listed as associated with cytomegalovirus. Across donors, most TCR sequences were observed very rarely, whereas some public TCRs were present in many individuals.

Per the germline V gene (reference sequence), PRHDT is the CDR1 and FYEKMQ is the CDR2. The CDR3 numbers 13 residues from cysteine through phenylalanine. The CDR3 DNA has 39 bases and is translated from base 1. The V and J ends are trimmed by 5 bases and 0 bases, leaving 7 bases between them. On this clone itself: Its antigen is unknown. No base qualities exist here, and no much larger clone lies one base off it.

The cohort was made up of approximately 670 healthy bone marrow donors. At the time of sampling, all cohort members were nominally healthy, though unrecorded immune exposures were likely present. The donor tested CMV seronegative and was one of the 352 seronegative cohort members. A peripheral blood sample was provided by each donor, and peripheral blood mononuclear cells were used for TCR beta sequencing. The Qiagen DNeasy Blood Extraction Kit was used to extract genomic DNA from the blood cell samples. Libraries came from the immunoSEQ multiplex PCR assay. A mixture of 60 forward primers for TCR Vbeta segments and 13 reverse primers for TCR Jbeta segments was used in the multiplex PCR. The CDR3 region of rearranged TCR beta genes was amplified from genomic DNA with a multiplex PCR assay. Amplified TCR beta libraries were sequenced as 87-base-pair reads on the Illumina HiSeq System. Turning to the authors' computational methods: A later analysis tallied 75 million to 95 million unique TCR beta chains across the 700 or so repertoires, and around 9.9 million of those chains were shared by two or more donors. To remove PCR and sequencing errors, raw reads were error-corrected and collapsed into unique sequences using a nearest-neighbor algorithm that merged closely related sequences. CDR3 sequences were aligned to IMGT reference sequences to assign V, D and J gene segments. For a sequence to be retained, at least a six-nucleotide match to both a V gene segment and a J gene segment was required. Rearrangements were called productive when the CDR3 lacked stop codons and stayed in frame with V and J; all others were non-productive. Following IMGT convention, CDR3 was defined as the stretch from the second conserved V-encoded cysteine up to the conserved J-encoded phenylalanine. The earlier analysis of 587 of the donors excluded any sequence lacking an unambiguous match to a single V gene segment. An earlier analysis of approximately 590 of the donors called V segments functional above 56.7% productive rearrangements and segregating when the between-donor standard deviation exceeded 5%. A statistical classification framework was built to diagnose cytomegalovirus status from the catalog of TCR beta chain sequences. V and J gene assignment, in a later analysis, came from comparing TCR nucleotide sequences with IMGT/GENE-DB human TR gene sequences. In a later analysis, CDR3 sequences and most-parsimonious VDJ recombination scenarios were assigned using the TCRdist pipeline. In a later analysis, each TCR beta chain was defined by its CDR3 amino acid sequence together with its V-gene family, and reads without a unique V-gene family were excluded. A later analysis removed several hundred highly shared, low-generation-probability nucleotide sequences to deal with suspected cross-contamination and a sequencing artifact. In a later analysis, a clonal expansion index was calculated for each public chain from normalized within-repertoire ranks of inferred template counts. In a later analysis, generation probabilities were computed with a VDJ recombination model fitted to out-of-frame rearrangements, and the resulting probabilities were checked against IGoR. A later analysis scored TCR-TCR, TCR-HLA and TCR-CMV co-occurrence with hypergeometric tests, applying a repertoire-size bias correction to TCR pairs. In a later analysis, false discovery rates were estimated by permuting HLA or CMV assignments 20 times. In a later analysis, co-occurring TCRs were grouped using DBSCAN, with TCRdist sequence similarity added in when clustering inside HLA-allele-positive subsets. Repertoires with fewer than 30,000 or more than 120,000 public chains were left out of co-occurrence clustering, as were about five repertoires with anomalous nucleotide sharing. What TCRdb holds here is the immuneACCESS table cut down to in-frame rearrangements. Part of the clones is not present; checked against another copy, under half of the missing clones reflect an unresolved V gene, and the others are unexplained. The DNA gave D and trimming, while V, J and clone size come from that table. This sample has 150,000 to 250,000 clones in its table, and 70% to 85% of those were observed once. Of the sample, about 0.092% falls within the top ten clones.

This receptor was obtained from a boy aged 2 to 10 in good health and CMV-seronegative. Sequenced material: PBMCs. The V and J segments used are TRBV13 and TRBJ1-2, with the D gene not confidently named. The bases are TGTGCCAGCAGCAACAATACTAACTATGGCTACACCTTC. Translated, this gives CASSNNTNYGYTF. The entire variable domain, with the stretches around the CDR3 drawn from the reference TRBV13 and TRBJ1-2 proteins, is AAGVIQSPRHLIKEKRETATLKCYPIPRHDTVYWYQQGPGQDPQFLISFYEKMQSDKGSIPDRFSAQQFSDYHSELNMSSLELGDSALYFCASSNNTNYGYTFGSGTRLTVV.